This T cell receptor (beta chain) was retrieved from a study of T-cell reconstitution after alpha-beta-depleted transplantation in children. The authors prepared the TCRbeta library with unique molecular identifiers. MiXCR was run by TCRdb on the PCR reads, yielding one entry per CDR3 protein. In the table there are around 180,000 distinct CDR3 sequences, 11% of which are singletons. The CDR3 has 18 residues. Germline-derived CDR1 and CDR2 are KGHSH and LQKENI. Trimming left V 4 bases short and J 4 bases short, with 25 bases between. Study-wide results and limits: One year post-transplant, T-cell counts and diversity were largely derived from T cells produced anew. Where alpha-beta T cells came from about two months after transplant was reportedly several hundred expanded graft clones.

This clonotype came up many times. What it binds is not known. The clonotype originates from a boy between 2 and 10 years old with acute myeloid leukemia, due to receive a stem cell transplant. The V and J genes are TRBV18 and TRBJ1-2, with unresolved D. The sequences come from PBMCs, collected before TCRalphabeta/CD19-depleted stem cell transplant. CDR3 sequence (DNA): TGTGCCAGCTCACTATACTCCATATTCGATAGGGTCAGCTATGGCTACACCTTC. It codes for CASSLYSIFDRVSYGYTF.